The next 9 T cell receptor beta chains were all read from a single sample in a study of OX40 agonist ivuxolimab in advanced cancers. Library creation used the immunoSEQ multiplex PCR assay. TCRdb carries this immuneACCESS record with in-frame sequences only. Its versions omit some clonotypes, under half of them owing to an unresolved V gene in the studies checked, with the rest unexplained. The sample table holds more than 75,000 clones, of which roughly nine tenths were seen once. 0.8% to 1% of the sample rests with the top ten. Sequences were derived from CD4+ or CD8+ T cells sorted from blood, sampled in a trial of the OX40 agonist ivuxolimab. Source of these receptors: an adult with an advanced solid tumor such as melanoma, head and neck, liver or kidney cancer.

The V gene is TRBV30, the J gene TRBJ1-6; maybe TRBD1 (6 bases). The CDR3 consists of 14 residues. The V and J ends lost 8 bases and 6 bases respectively, with 17 bases between them. Germline loops: CDR1 GTSNPN, CDR2 SVGIG (reference sequence). The CDR3 DNA reads TGTGCCCTCCAGACCGGAGGGGGTAATTCACCCCTCCACTTT. Its translation: CALQTGGGNSPLHF.

This chain links TRBV18 with TRBJ2-3, with D perhaps given as TRBD1 or TRBD2 (6 bases each). Germline-derived CDR1 and CDR2 are KGHSH and LQKENI. Deletions cut 0 bases from V and 6 bases from J, with 13 bases between. The CDR3 length is 15 residues. In DNA, the CDR3 is TGTGCCAGCTCACCACCAGGCAGGGGAGGTGATACGCAGTATTTT. Its protein product is CASSPPGRGGDTQYF.

Only one count was recorded for this clone. The J gene is TRBJ1-3, the V gene TRBV7-2; weak D call: TRBD1 (5 bases). The CDR3 covers 15 residues. V was trimmed by 5 bases and J by 3 bases, leaving 14 bases between them. Germline V gene lookup returns CDR1 SGHTA and CDR2 FQGNSA. For the CDR3, the DNA is TGTGCCAGCAGCACCCAGGGACCAGGTGGAAACACCATATATTTT. This gives the protein CASSTQGPGGNTIYF.

The chain combines TRBV4-1 with TRBJ2-5, with 7 bases aligning to TRBD2. This CDR3 spans 15 amino acids. Germline CDR1 and CDR2: MGHRA and YSYEKL. V shed 1 base, J shed 4 bases, and the junction held 6 bases outside the gene matches. CDR3 sequence: CASSQVGVAGETQYF. CDR3 in DNA: TGCGCCAGCAGCCAAGTGGGGGTAGCGGGAGAGACCCAGTACTTC.

J is TRBJ2-1 and V is TRBV6-9; tentatively, D is TRBD1 or TRBD2 (5 bases each). The CDR3 spans 14 residues. The V and J ends lost 2 bases and 4 bases respectively, with 9 bases between them. The germline V gene has CDR1 MNHGY and CDR2 SVAAGI. The DNA for the CDR3 is TGTGCCAGCAGTTATGGGGACCCTTACAATGAGCAGTTCTTC. It specifies CASSYGDPYNEQFF.

In this sample, this clone turned up a few times. This chain joins TRBV27 and TRBJ1-4; D uncertain. The CDR3 sequence is 13 residues long. Germline V gene data show CDR1 as MNHEY and CDR2 as SMNVEV (reference sequence). The V and J ends lost 5 bases and 5 bases respectively, with 9 bases between them. CDR3 sequence (DNA): TGTGCCAGCAGTATTCGGCAGAATGAAAAACTGTTTTTT. Encoded protein: CASSIRQNEKLFF.

The gene calls are TRBV4-1 and TRBJ1-4; D is perhaps TRBD1 (6 bases). V lost 6 bases and J 3 bases, leaving 8 bases between the germline ends. The CDR3 totals 13 residues. Per the germline V gene, CDR1 is MGHRA and CDR2 is YSYEKL. The CDR3: CASRDRPNEKLFF. The CDR3 coding sequence is TGCGCCAGCAGGGACAGACCTAATGAAAAACTGTTTTTT.

This clone was seen a handful of times. This chain links TRBV6-6 with TRBJ1-3; D is undetermined. The CDR3 runs to 13 residues. Germline lookup yields CDR1 MNHNY and CDR2 SVGAGI (reference sequence). The V and J ends lost 0 bases and 3 bases respectively, with 3 bases between them. The CDR3, as DNA: TGTGCCAGCAGTTACTCGGATGGAAACACCATATATTTT. Amino acid sequence: CASSYSDGNTIYF.

The CDR3 DNA is TGTGCCAGCAGTCCCCAAAGGGGCGAGCAGTACTTC. It translates to CASSPQRGEQYF. The gene calls are TRBV6-6 and TRBJ2-7; possibly TRBD1 for D (5 bases). The CDR3 is 12 residues long. V was pared by 5 bases and J by 6 bases, with 11 bases between. The V gene's germline CDR1 is MNHNY and CDR2 SVGAGI (reference sequence).